What follows is one T cell receptor (beta chain) and its context. TCRdb independently ran MiXCR on the 5' RACE reads; one entry per CDR3 protein. The sample carries a few hundred thousand distinct CDR3 sequences, 9% to 10% recorded once. V lost 3 bases to trimming and J lost 2 bases, with 10 bases between them. The CDR3 spans 14 residues. The sample is drawn from a study of identical twins. These data were also reused for a study on yellow fever vaccine responses in identical twins.

The sequenced sample was PBMCs. This chain links TRBV12-3 or TRBV12-4 with TRBJ1-2, with TRBD1 as a possible D gene (5 bases). This TCR came from a woman aged 18-29 years in good health. CDR3 region: CASSFRRGNYGYTF. The CDR3 DNA reads TGTGCCAGCAGTTTTAGAAGGGGAAACTATGGCTACACCTTC.